Presented here are 5 T cell receptor beta chains from one specimen sequenced in a study of Graves' ophthalmopathy and Graves' hyperthyroidism. Investigators amplified TCR beta CDR3 regions from RNA transcripts. HTBI primers primed a first-round RT-PCR, and a second-round multiplex PCR followed. A single record per CDR3 protein comes from TCRdb applying MiXCR to the multiplex PCR reads. The data contain 200,000 to 250,000 distinct CDR3 sequences, roughly 21% of them singletons. Sample: peripheral blood. The receptor source for this set is a woman in her forties or fifties with Graves' ophthalmopathy.

This clonotype was recorded many times. This chain connects TRBV9 to TRBJ1-2; D is perhaps TRBD1 (6 bases). This CDR3 has 12 residues. The V end was cut by 6 bases, the J end by 4 bases, with 10 bases between. Germline V gives CDR1 SGDLS, CDR2 YYNGEE. The CDR3 coding sequence is TGTGCCAGCAACCGGGACACCTATGGCTACACCTTC. This sequence encodes CASNRDTYGYTF.

This clonotype was found many times. V gene TRBV12-3 or TRBV12-4 combines with J gene TRBJ2-5; TRBD1 matches at 9 bases. The ends lost 6 bases at V and 5 bases at J; junction bases unmatched: 7. The CDR3 extends over 14 amino acids. This chain's CDR3 is CASRPGQGGETQYF. CDR3 nucleotide sequence: TGTGCCAGCAGGCCGGGACAGGGAGGGGAGACCCAGTACTTC.

This clonotype showed up many times. The CDR3: CASSIGREGVVRQFF. As DNA, the CDR3 is TGTGCCAGTAGTATTGGGCGGGAGGGAGTCGTGCGGCAGTTCTTC. V usage is TRBV19 and J usage is TRBJ2-1; TRBD2 matches at 9 bases. This CDR3 is 15 amino acids long. CDR1 and CDR2 from the germline V gene are LNHDA and SQIVND (reference sequence). V shed 3 bases, J shed 12 bases, and the junction held 12 bases outside the gene matches.

V gene TRBV6-1 combines with J gene TRBJ1-1; D uncertain. Germline V gives CDR1 MNHNS, CDR2 SASEGT. The CDR3 runs 12 residues. V lost 3 bases and J lost 7, with 9 bases in between. The CDR3 protein is CASSDRRGEAFF. In DNA form, the CDR3 reads TGTGCCAGCAGTGATCGGCGAGGTGAAGCTTTCTTT.

The rearrangement uses TRBV5-1 and TRBJ2-7; D perhaps matches TRBD2 (6 bases). The germline V gene encodes CDR1 SGHRS and CDR2 YFSETQ. This CDR3 region has 15 residues. Trimming pared 4 bases from V and 1 base from J, leaving 15 bases between. The CDR3 region has the DNA TGCGCCAGCAGCCCCACGCCGGGAGAGTCCTACGAGCAGTACTTC. Its protein is CASSPTPGESYEQYF.